This is a list of T cell receptor beta chains from one sample in a study of T cell responses to AZD1222 COVID-19 vaccine. Method: immunoSEQ multiplex PCR; TCRdb's copy keeps in-frame clones and lacks some. In the table there are about 92,000 clones, around 90% of which are singletons. Material: peripheral blood, obtained on day 0 of AZD1222 vaccination. The receptor set was obtained from an adult in good health. The CDR3 runs from the conserved cysteine through the conserved F or W. The D gene is left open where the match is weak.

D gene: TRBD1; CDR3 length: 15; V gene: TRBV5-1; J gene: TRBJ1-3; CDR3 protein: CASSGTGISGNTIYF
D gene: -; CDR3 length: 16; V gene: TRBV4-1; J gene: TRBJ1-2; CDR3 protein: CASSQGPGTWRYGYTF
D gene: TRBD1; CDR3 length: 15; V gene: TRBV18; J gene: TRBJ1-3; CDR3 protein: CASSPGQGAGNTIYF
D gene: -; CDR3 length: 14; V gene: TRBV6-4; J gene: TRBJ2-5; CDR3 protein: CASSDRRSKETQYF
D gene: -; CDR3 length: 16; V gene: TRBV6-2/TRBV6-3; J gene: TRBJ1-3; CDR3 protein: CASSPYTPTTGNTIYF
D gene: -; CDR3 length: 12; V gene: TRBV29-1; J gene: TRBJ1-1; CDR3 protein: CSVERGNTEAFF
D gene: -; CDR3 length: 15; V gene: TRBV7-9; J gene: TRBJ1-5; CDR3 protein: CASSLAGRSNQPQHF
D gene: -; CDR3 length: 14; V gene: TRBV9; J gene: TRBJ2-5; CDR3 protein: CASSVGTAQETQYF
D gene: -; CDR3 length: 12; V gene: TRBV6-6; J gene: TRBJ2-3; CDR3 protein: CASSHNTDTQYF
D gene: -; CDR3 length: 15; V gene: TRBV5-1; J gene: TRBJ1-4; CDR3 protein: CASSFRGADNEKLFF
D gene: -; CDR3 length: 13; V gene: TRBV30; J gene: TRBJ1-5; CDR3 protein: CAWSVAEYQPQHF
D gene: -; CDR3 length: 15; V gene: TRBV14; J gene: TRBJ2-5; CDR3 protein: CASSGLGQGKETQYF
D gene: -; CDR3 length: 18; V gene: TRBV7-8; J gene: TRBJ2-7; CDR3 protein: CASSLASRATGLYYEQYF
D gene: -; CDR3 length: 13; V gene: TRBV7-2; J gene: TRBJ1-2; CDR3 protein: CASSLNREGGYTF
D gene: -; CDR3 length: 15; V gene: TRBV5-4; J gene: TRBJ2-5; CDR3 protein: CASSLGGAYQETQYF
D gene: -; CDR3 length: 13; V gene: TRBV29-1; J gene: TRBJ2-7; CDR3 protein: CSVKGRNSYEQYF
D gene: -; CDR3 length: 18; V gene: TRBV28; J gene: TRBJ2-4; CDR3 protein: CASRGVMRTALAKNIQYF
D gene: TRBD1; CDR3 length: 13; V gene: TRBV5-4; J gene: TRBJ2-7; CDR3 protein: CASSPAGTGAGYF
D gene: TRBD1; CDR3 length: 15; V gene: TRBV7-3; J gene: TRBJ2-1; CDR3 protein: CASSPRTGGYNEQFF
D gene: TRBD1; CDR3 length: 15; V gene: TRBV27; J gene: TRBJ2-5; CDR3 protein: CASSLIQGVGETQYF
D gene: -; CDR3 length: 15; V gene: TRBV4-1; J gene: TRBJ2-3; CDR3 protein: CASSQIGLTRDTQYF
D gene: -; CDR3 length: 13; V gene: TRBV7-2; J gene: TRBJ1-1; CDR3 protein: CASSFSVNTEAFF
D gene: -; CDR3 length: 14; V gene: TRBV3-1/TRBV3-2; J gene: TRBJ1-2; CDR3 protein: CASSRNGRRHGYTF
D gene: -; CDR3 length: 15; V gene: TRBV29-1; J gene: TRBJ2-1; CDR3 protein: CSVEAGIRSNNEQFF
D gene: -; CDR3 length: 14; V gene: TRBV5-1; J gene: TRBJ2-7; CDR3 protein: CASSLGQRSYEQYF
D gene: -; CDR3 length: 13; V gene: TRBV28; J gene: TRBJ1-5; CDR3 protein: CASRPGGNQPQHF
D gene: -; CDR3 length: 13; V gene: TRBV24-1; J gene: TRBJ1-4; CDR3 protein: CATTRATNEKLFF
D gene: -; CDR3 length: 16; V gene: TRBV21-1; J gene: TRBJ2-1; CDR3 protein: CASSGPYRGHENEQFF
D gene: -; CDR3 length: 13; V gene: TRBV7-3; J gene: TRBJ2-1; CDR3 protein: CASSLTSPNEQFF
D gene: -; CDR3 length: 15; V gene: TRBV7-2; J gene: TRBJ2-2; CDR3 protein: CASSLGGVNTGELFF